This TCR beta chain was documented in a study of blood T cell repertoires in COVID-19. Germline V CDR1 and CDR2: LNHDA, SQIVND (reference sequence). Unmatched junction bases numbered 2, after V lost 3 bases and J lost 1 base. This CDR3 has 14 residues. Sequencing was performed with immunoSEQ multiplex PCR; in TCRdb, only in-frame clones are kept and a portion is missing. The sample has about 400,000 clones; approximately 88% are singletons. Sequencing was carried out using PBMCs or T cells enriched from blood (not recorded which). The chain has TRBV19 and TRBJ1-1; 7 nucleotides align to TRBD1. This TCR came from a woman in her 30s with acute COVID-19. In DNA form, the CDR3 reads TGTGCCAGTAGTATCGACAGGGCGAACACTGAAGCTTTCTTT. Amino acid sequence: CASSIDRANTEAFF.